These 8 T cell receptor beta chains originate from one sample sequenced in a study of blood T cell repertoires in COVID-19. Some clones are missing from TCRdb's copy, which holds only in-frame ones; the method was immunoSEQ multiplex PCR. Seen here are 32,000 or so clones, about 90% observed once, and the top ten hold around 1.8%. The sequencing sample was made of peripheral blood. These receptors were taken from a man aged 45-65 years with active or convalescent COVID-19.

The chain couples TRBV10-3 to TRBJ2-7; TRBD1 matches 8 bases. The CDR3 sequence is 14 residues long. The ends lost 5 bases at V and 2 bases at J; junction bases unmatched: 5. Per the germline V gene, CDR1 is ENHRY and CDR2 is SYGVKD. This CDR3 reads CAISSRGQAYEQYF. DNA of the CDR3: TGTGCCATCAGTTCCAGGGGGCAAGCCTACGAGCAGTACTTC.

Only a few counts were recorded for this clone. The gene calls are TRBV18 and TRBJ2-3; 10 nucleotides align to TRBD2. The CDR3 is 16 amino acids. Trimming cost V 2 bases and J 8 bases; bases outside gene matches: 10. Germline assignment: CDR1 KGHSH and CDR2 LQKENI. CDR3 protein: CASSPSSGSGLATQYF. CDR3 nucleotides: TGTGCCAGCTCACCATCTAGCGGGAGCGGCTTAGCTACGCAGTATTTT.

The CDR3 region is CASSRLAGSGGELFF. CDR3 nucleotides: TGCGCCAGCAGCCGCCTAGCGGGATCGGGCGGGGAGCTGTTTTTT. This chain links TRBV4-1 with TRBJ2-2; 9 nucleotides agree with TRBD2. Per the germline V gene, CDR1 is MGHRA and CDR2 is YSYEKL. The CDR3 has 15 amino acids. J lost 7 bases, V lost 4 bases, and 7 bases had no gene match.

The rearrangement links TRBV6-2 or TRBV6-3 to TRBJ1-2; D possibly corresponds to TRBD1 (6 bases). Trimming took 0 bases from V and 2 from J, leaving 10 bases between them. The CDR3 extends over 15 amino acids. From germline, CDR1 is MNHEY and CDR2 SVGEGT. CDR3 bases: TGTGCCAGCAGTTACTCGCGGGGGGCCAACTATGGCTACACCTTC. This encodes CASSYSRGANYGYTF.

Only a few counts were recorded for this clone. V usage is TRBV27 and J usage is TRBJ2-2; D not resolved. Germline lookup yields CDR1 MNHEY and CDR2 SMNVEV (reference sequence). This CDR3 spans 13 amino acids. V dropped 2 bases and J dropped 5 bases, with 6 bases sitting between them. The CDR3 protein is CASSLQITGELFF. As DNA, the CDR3 is TGTGCCAGCAGTTTACAAATTACCGGGGAGCTGTTTTTT.

The V gene is TRBV5-6, the J gene TRBJ1-1; D unresolved. The CDR3 has 12 residues. The germline CDR1 and CDR2 sequences are SGHDT and YYEEEE. The germline V and J ends were trimmed by 2 bases and 5 bases, with 7 bases remaining between them. The CDR3 DNA is TGTGCCAGCAGCTTCATGTTTACTGAAGCTTTCTTT. It is translated as CASSFMFTEAFF.

This chain links TRBV2 with TRBJ2-7, with TRBD2 matching over 12 bases. The CDR3 has 17 amino acids. V was clipped by 6 bases and J by 9 bases; unmatched bases: 18. Germline lookup yields CDR1 SNHLY and CDR2 FYNNEI. The CDR3 region has the DNA TGTGCCAGCAGGGAAAGACTAGCGGGAGAGTATATTACGAGGCAGTACTTC. This codes for CASRERLAGEYITRQYF.

The chain combines TRBV7-2 with TRBJ1-3, with D perhaps TRBD1 (5 bases). CDR3 size: 18 residues. V was cut by 2 bases and J by 3 bases, with 20 bases left in between. CDR1 is SGHTA, CDR2 FQGNSA, per germline. The DNA for the CDR3 is TGTGCCAGCAGCTTAAACATGGGGGGACGAGCGGTTGGAAACACCATATATTTT. This codes for CASSLNMGGRAVGNTIYF.